Shown below are 28 T cell receptor beta chains from a single sample sequenced in a study of blood T cell repertoires in COVID-19. Sequenced by immunoSEQ multiplex PCR; TCRdb stores in-frame clones only, minus some. Counted here are fewer than 250,000 clones, over 80% occurring once; the ten biggest clones make up about 4%. Specimen: PBMCs or T cells enriched from blood (not recorded which). The source of these receptors is a woman in her thirties who had been exposed to COVID-19.

The rearrangement uses TRBV30 and TRBJ1-2; TRBD1 agrees at 11 bases. From germline, CDR1 is GTSNPN and CDR2 SVGIG (reference sequence). The CDR3 length is 14 residues. The V and J ends lost 4 bases and 3 bases, in that order; junction bases with no gene match: 4. The CDR3 coding sequence is TGTGCCTGGAATATGGACAGGGGGCACTATGGCTACACCTTC. It codes for CAWNMDRGHYGYTF.

The chain has TRBV3-1 (or the pseudogene TRBV3-2) and TRBJ1-2; 8 nucleotides align to TRBD1. The CDR3 has 15 residues. CDR1 is LGHDT and CDR2 is YNNKEL in the germline V gene (reference sequence). V lost 4 bases, J lost 8 bases, and 12 bases stayed unmatched. DNA for the CDR3: TGTGCCAGCAGCCCAGGACAGGGAAGCATCTACGGCTACACCTTC. Translation: CASSPGQGSIYGYTF.

This clone was recorded once. The chain employs TRBV5-1 and TRBJ2-1, with TRBD2 identical over 8 bases. Losses at the gene ends were 1 base for V and 8 bases for J; bases not matched to a gene: 5. Germline CDR1 SGHRS, CDR2 YFSETQ. The CDR3 totals 14 residues. The CDR3 DNA reads TGCGCCAGCAGCTTGCAGCCCGGGGGGGATGAGCAGTTCTTC. Amino acids: CASSLQPGGDEQFF.

The V gene is TRBV5-6, the J gene TRBJ1-1; D call uncertain. The germline V gene has CDR1 SGHDT and CDR2 YYEEEE. V was trimmed by 5 bases and J by 2 bases, leaving 28 bases between them. The CDR3 consists of 19 residues. The CDR3 bases are TGTGCCAGCAGTCTCGTGTTAGATCACCGAGCAAGAGGAAACACTGAAGCTTTCTTT. It encodes CASSLVLDHRARGNTEAFF.

J is TRBJ2-3 and V is TRBV20-1; possibly TRBD1 for D (5 bases). Germline V lookup: CDR1 DFQATT, CDR2 SNEGSKA (reference sequence). The CDR3 is made up of 11 amino acids. The V end was cut by 7 bases, the J end by 5 bases, with 10 bases between. The CDR3: CSGEQEDTQYF. In DNA form, the CDR3 reads TGCAGTGGGGAACAGGAAGATACGCAGTATTTT.

J is TRBJ2-3 and V is TRBV3-1 (or the pseudogene TRBV3-2), with a weak D call TRBD2 (5 bases). V was clipped by 1 base and J by 2 bases, with 10 bases between them. The CDR3 runs 15 residues. CDR1 is LGHDT, CDR2 YNNKEL, per germline (reference sequence). CDR3: CASSQVTGYTDTQYF. CDR3 DNA: TGTGCCAGCAGCCAAGTTACGGGATACACAGATACGCAGTATTTT.

V is TRBV4-1 and J is TRBJ2-1; no definite D call. The CDR3 is made up of 16 amino acids. Germline V gene lookup returns CDR1 MGHRA and CDR2 YSYEKL. Trimming took 0 bases from V and 3 from J, leaving 12 bases between them. CDR3 protein: CASSQEEVGYYNEQFF. Here the CDR3 DNA reads TGCGCCAGCAGCCAAGAAGAAGTGGGCTACTACAATGAGCAGTTCTTC.

This clone has a count of ten or more. This sequence joins TRBV6-5 and TRBJ1-5; D perhaps matches TRBD1 (6 bases). Germline lookup yields CDR1 MNHEY and CDR2 SVGAGI. The CDR3 runs 13 residues. Trimming took 2 bases from V and 4 from J, leaving 6 bases between them. The CDR3 is CASSYTGNQPQHF. The CDR3 DNA is TGTGCCAGCAGTTACACAGGGAATCAGCCCCAGCATTTT.

J is TRBJ1-6 and V is TRBV13; a weak D match, TRBD1 (5 bases). The CDR3 sequence is 15 residues long. The V gene's germline CDR1 is PRHDT and CDR2 FYEKMQ (reference sequence). Trimming cost V 5 bases and J 9 bases, with 17 bases left between them. DNA of the CDR3: TGTGCCAGCAGCCGCCCCGGGGGAGAACCTTCACCCCTCCACTTT. Translation gives CASSRPGGEPSPLHF.

This clone appeared a single time. The genes are TRBV30 and TRBJ1-5; D is ambiguous. Trimming took 2 bases from V and 2 from J, leaving 10 bases between them. The CDR3 extends over 14 amino acids. Germline V gene sequence: CDR1 GTSNPN, CDR2 SVGIG (reference sequence). The CDR3 nucleotides read TGTGCCTGGAGTCCGGACGGGGGCAATCAGCCCCAGCATTTT. Its protein is CAWSPDGGNQPQHF.

This clone has just one count. The V and J genes are TRBV6-4 and TRBJ1-1; D might be TRBD1 (5 bases). CDR1 and CDR2 from the germline V gene are MRHNA and SNTAGT. Trimming took off 4 bases at V and 4 bases at J, with 10 bases between the two ends. CDR3 length: 13 amino acids. This CDR3 is CASSAVRGTEAFF. The CDR3 nucleotides are TGTGCCAGCAGTGCGGTAAGGGGCACTGAAGCTTTCTTT.

The J gene is TRBJ1-1, the V gene TRBV29-1; D remains unclear. The germline gives CDR1 SQVTM, CDR2 ANQGSEA. Trimming shortened V by 4 bases and J by 1 base, and 10 bases separated the two germline ends. The CDR3 is 13 residues long. The CDR3 DNA reads TGCAGCGTTGCAATGTTCAGGAACACTGAAGCTTTCTTT. As protein: CSVAMFRNTEAFF.

In DNA form, the CDR3 reads TGTGCCTGGAGTCTCTACAGGGGAGAATCACCCCTCCACTTT. The encoded protein is CAWSLYRGESPLHF. The chain combines TRBV30 with TRBJ1-6; 7 bases are a match to TRBD1. Germline V gene lookup returns CDR1 GTSNPN and CDR2 SVGIG (reference sequence). V shed 2 bases and J 10 bases; nucleotides not matched to a gene: 8. The CDR3 consists of 14 residues. The whole variable domain, remainder taken from reference TRBV30 and TRBJ1-6, is SQTIHQWPATLVQPVGSPLSLECTVEGTSNPNLYWYRQAAGRGLQLLFYSVGIGQISSEVPQNLSASRPQDRQFILSSKKLLLSDSGFYLCAWSLYRGESPLHFGNGTRLTVT.

V usage is TRBV2 and J usage is TRBJ2-7; 7 bases align to TRBD1. This CDR3 has 14 residues. The trim removed 6 bases at V and 2 bases at J, leaving 7 bases unmatched. Per germline, CDR1 SNHLY and CDR2 FYNNEI. CDR3 residues: CASRGRGTTYEQYF. CDR3 sequence (DNA): TGTGCCAGCAGGGGCAGGGGGACAACCTACGAGCAGTACTTC.

This chain connects TRBV9 to TRBJ2-1; 11 bases map to TRBD1. The V and J ends lost 3 bases and 7 bases, in that order; junction bases with no gene match: 12. Germline V gives CDR1 SGDLS, CDR2 YYNGEE. The CDR3 has 17 residues. The CDR3: CASSESGQGAGSNEQFF. The CDR3, as DNA: TGTGCCAGCAGCGAAAGCGGACAGGGGGCTGGATCGAATGAGCAGTTCTTC.

The chain uses TRBV18 and TRBJ2-1; TRBD1 aligns across 9 bases. Per the germline V gene, CDR1 is KGHSH and CDR2 is LQKENI. Trimming cost V 6 bases and J 5 bases; bases outside gene matches: 2. The CDR3 totals 13 residues. The CDR3 is CASSRDRDNEQFF. CDR3 nucleotide sequence: TGTGCCAGCTCCCGGGACAGGGACAATGAGCAGTTCTTC.

The gene calls are TRBV30 and TRBJ2-1, with D perhaps TRBD2 (5 bases). The germline CDR1 and CDR2 sequences are GTSNPN and SVGIG (reference sequence). Trimming pared 2 bases from V and 5 bases from J, leaving 19 bases between. The CDR3 loop spans 16 amino acids. The CDR3 region has the DNA TGTGCCTGGAGTAGTTTGAGGGCCGTTCTACACAATGAGCAGTTCTTC. It is translated as CAWSSLRAVLHNEQFF.

The CDR3: CSVGGLVFVDTQYF. The CDR3 nucleotides read TGCAGCGTTGGGGGACTAGTCTTTGTAGATACGCAGTATTTT. V gene TRBV29-1 combines with J gene TRBJ2-3; 8 bases line up with TRBD2. The CDR3 extends over 14 amino acids. After removal of 4 bases from V and 5 bases from J, the junction contained 8 bases not matched to a gene. The V gene's germline CDR1 is SQVTM and CDR2 ANQGSEA.

The chain uses TRBV10-1 and TRBJ2-1; TRBD2 agrees at 10 bases. Per germline, CDR1 WNHNN and CDR2 SYGVQD (reference sequence). The CDR3 is made up of 17 amino acids. V shed 3 bases and J 7 bases; nucleotides not matched to a gene: 12. For the CDR3, the DNA is TGCGCCAGCAGTGACTCCCTTAGCGGGAGGTCCCTGAATGAGCAGTTCTTC. This gives the protein CASSDSLSGRSLNEQFF.

This chain links TRBV7-2 with TRBJ1-5; perhaps TRBD1 as D (5 bases). Germline V CDR1 and CDR2: SGHTA, FQGNSA. Deletions cut 4 bases from V and 0 bases from J, with 10 bases between. CDR3 length: 15 amino acids. The CDR3 here is CASSSAGHSNQPQHF. The CDR3, as DNA: TGTGCCAGCAGCTCAGCGGGGCATAGCAATCAGCCCCAGCATTTT.

The V gene is TRBV7-3, the J gene TRBJ2-1, with D unresolved. V lost 3 bases and J lost 4, with 13 bases in between. This CDR3 is built from 15 residues. The germline gives CDR1 SGHTA, CDR2 FQGTGA. CDR3 amino acids: CASSFEASLYNEQFF. As DNA, the CDR3 is TGTGCCAGCAGCTTTGAGGCCTCTCTTTACAATGAGCAGTTCTTC.

The chain links TRBV2 to TRBJ2-1, with a tentative D call TRBD2 (6 bases). The CDR3 is 11 residues long. CDR1 is SNHLY and CDR2 is FYNNEI in the germline V gene. Trimming pared 5 bases from V and 12 bases from J, leaving 11 bases between. CDR3 in DNA: TGTGCCAGCAGTCGACTAGGAAGGCAGTTCTTC. This translates into CASSRLGRQFF.

This chain joins TRBV5-1 and TRBJ2-3; weak D call: TRBD2 (6 bases). V lost 2 bases to trimming and J lost 0 bases, with 13 bases between them. The CDR3 is 16 amino acids. The germline V gene has CDR1 SGHRS and CDR2 YFSETQ. The CDR3: CASSFISGGSTDTQYF. CDR3 coding DNA: TGCGCCAGCAGCTTCATTAGCGGAGGCAGCACAGATACGCAGTATTTT.

Points on this clone: The same CDR3 arises from other DNA sequences in this sample as well. The V and J genes are TRBV9 and TRBJ2-7; D may be TRBD1 (6 bases). Germline V gives CDR1 SGDLS, CDR2 YYNGEE. The CDR3 is 15 amino acids. V was pared by 2 bases and J by 0 bases, with 12 bases between. The chain's CDR3 is CASSVEAGASYEQYF. DNA for the CDR3: TGTGCCAGCAGCGTCGAGGCAGGGGCCTCCTACGAGCAGTACTTC.

J is TRBJ2-5 and V is TRBV11-1, with D perhaps TRBD1 (6 bases). V lost 5 bases, J lost 4 bases, and 17 bases lay in between. This CDR3 comprises 15 residues. CDR1 is SGHAT and CDR2 is FQDESV in the germline V gene (reference sequence). Here the CDR3 reads CASSHRQVQGETQYF. CDR3 nucleotides: TGTGCCAGCAGCCACCGACAGGTCCAGGGAGAGACCCAGTACTTC.

V gene TRBV6-4 combines with J gene TRBJ1-5; D not resolved. Trimming took 4 bases from V and 4 from J, leaving 8 bases between them. This CDR3 spans 13 amino acids. CDR1 is MRHNA, CDR2 SNTAGT, per germline. This CDR3 is CASSAAPNQPQHF. The CDR3 nucleotides are TGTGCCAGCAGTGCCGCGCCGAATCAGCCCCAGCATTTT.

V and J are TRBV13 and TRBJ1-3; 9 positions agree with TRBD1. Germline V gives CDR1 PRHDT, CDR2 FYEKMQ (reference sequence). The V gene end was trimmed by 0 bases and the J gene end by 4 bases; junction bases not matched to a gene: 7. The CDR3 loop spans 17 amino acids. CDR3 DNA sequence: TGTGCCAGCAGCTTAGGTTTATCCGGGACAGGGGGAAACACCATATATTTT. It yields the protein CASSLGLSGTGGNTIYF.

The V and J genes are TRBV10-2 and TRBJ2-5, with 7 positions matching TRBD2. The CDR3 consists of 13 residues. The germline V gene has CDR1 WSHSY and CDR2 SAAADI. The V segment lost 8 bases and the J segment 4 bases; nucleotides outside the gene matches: 7. The chain's CDR3 is CASVAGVRETQYF. CDR3 in DNA: TGCGCCAGCGTGGCGGGAGTTAGAGAGACCCAGTACTTC.